These T cell receptor beta chains were read from a single sample in a study of T cells in Graves' hyperthyroidism and ophthalmopathy. Each CDR3 protein gets one entry after TCRdb re-called the multiplex PCR reads with MiXCR. This table holds hundreds of thousands of distinct CDR3 sequences, 24% found once. Sequencing was carried out using blood. All receptors come from a woman between 25 and 40 years old with Graves' ophthalmopathy. The CDR3 runs from the conserved cysteine through the conserved F or W. The D gene is left open where the match is weak. Clone size appears in some rows only: once, few, many, or a class for an expanded clone.

TGTGCCAGCAGCGTGAGGGAGAATCAGCCCCAGCATTTT	CASSVRENQPQHF	NA	TRBV6-1	TRBJ1-5	many
TGTGCCAGCAGTTCCGGGACACTACCCTACGAGCAGTACTTC	CASSSGTLPYEQYF	NA	TRBV27	TRBJ2-7	many
TGCGCCAGCAGCTGGGGAGGACAGGGCCAAGAGACCCAGTACTTC	CASSWGGQGQETQYF	TRBD1	TRBV5-1	TRBJ2-5	once
TGTGCCAGCAGTGATGACTCGGAAGTCGGGGCTTTCTTT	CASSDDSEVGAFF	NA	TRBV25-1	TRBJ1-1	many
TGTGCCAGCAGTGCGACGGGGACTGAAGCTTTCTTT	CASSATGTEAFF	NA	TRBV6-1	TRBJ1-1	many
TGTGCCAGCAGTTTAAGCAGAGGCGGATACTACGAGCAGTACTTC	CASSLSRGGYYEQYF	NA	TRBV12-3/TRBV12-4	TRBJ2-7	few
TGTGCCAGCGGCGGGGTGTTGACTGAAGCTTTCTTT	CASGGVLTEAFF	NA	TRBV12-3/TRBV12-4	TRBJ1-1	many
TGCAGTGCTAGATCCTCAGGGGCAAACATTCAGTACTTC	CSARSSGANIQYF	NA	TRBV20-1	TRBJ2-4	many
TGTGCCAGCAGTATTCGGGGGGACACCGGGGAGCTGTTTTTT	CASSIRGDTGELFF	TRBD2	TRBV27	TRBJ2-2	many
TGTGCCATCGGTAAACAGGAAACTAACTATGGCTACACCTTC	CAIGKQETNYGYTF	NA	TRBV10-3	TRBJ1-2	many
TGTGCCAGCAGCTACAGGGGGTCGGTCAAAAACATTCAGTACTTC	CASSYRGSVKNIQYF	TRBD1	TRBV6-4	TRBJ2-4	many
TGTGCCTGGGGGACAGGGCAAGGTTGGGAGACCCAGTACTTC	CAWGTGQGWETQYF	TRBD1	TRBV30	TRBJ2-5	NA
TGTGCCACCAGAGATCGAAACACTAGAGATCAGCCCCAGCATTTT	CATRDRNTRDQPQHF	NA	TRBV27	TRBJ1-5	many
TGCAGTGCTAGGGACAGGGTAAACTCCTACGAGCAGTACTTC	CSARDRVNSYEQYF	TRBD1	TRBV20-1	TRBJ2-7	many
TGTGCCAGCAGTGAACGGGGCGGGGCTCAGCCCCAGCATTTT	CASSERGGAQPQHF	NA	TRBV2	TRBJ1-5	many
TGTGCCAGCAGCAAAGGGGCAAACACCATATATTTT	CASSKGANTIYF	NA	TRBV9	TRBJ1-3	many
TGTGCCAGTAGTATCAGCCTTTCCGACTATGGCTACACCTTC	CASSISLSDYGYTF	NA	TRBV19	TRBJ1-2	many
TGTGCGTGGGGCTCCCAAGAGACCCAGTACTTC	CAWGSQETQYF	NA	TRBV30	TRBJ2-5	many
TGTGCTAGCAGTGCGCGGACTAGCGGGGAGAACATTAAGTACTTC	CASSARTSGENIKYF	TRBD2	TRBV6-1	TRBJ2-4	NA
TGTGCCAGCTCACCACAAACGGACGGCGAAGCTTTCTTT	CASSPQTDGEAFF	NA	TRBV18	TRBJ1-1	many
TGTGCCAGCAGTTACTCAAACAGGGGGAGTGGAGTAGCTTTCTTT	CASSYSNRGSGVAFF	TRBD1	TRBV6-2/TRBV6-3	TRBJ1-1	NA
TGTGCCAGCAGCTTAGGCCCGCAGAGCTCCTACGAGCAGTACTTC	CASSLGPQSSYEQYF	NA	TRBV7-9	TRBJ2-7	NA
TGTGCCAGCAGCGGCGCAGGGCAGCCGAACACTGAAGCTTTCTTT	CASSGAGQPNTEAFF	NA	TRBV9	TRBJ1-1	once
TGTGCCACCAGTGATCTGACCTACGATACGCAGTATTTT	CATSDLTYDTQYF	NA	TRBV24-1	TRBJ2-3	few
TGTGCCAGCAGTGAAGCTACAGGTTTGATGAACACTGAAGCTTTCTTT	CASSEATGLMNTEAFF	NA	TRBV6-1	TRBJ1-1	many
TGTGCCAGTAAACGACAGGGGGCGCTCGGGAGCTATGGCTACACCTTC	CASKRQGALGSYGYTF	TRBD1	TRBV19	TRBJ1-2	NA
TGTGCCAGCAGTGAGGGTCCCTCCGGGGAGCTGTTTTTT	CASSEGPSGELFF	NA	TRBV6-1	TRBJ2-2	few
TGTGCCAGTAGTATGAGTGGGCTGAACACTGAAGCTTTCTTT	CASSMSGLNTEAFF	NA	TRBV19	TRBJ1-1	many
TGTGCCATCAGATTACAGGGGGAGGTGGGCACTGAAGCTTTCTTT	CAIRLQGEVGTEAFF	TRBD1	TRBV10-3	TRBJ1-1	few
TGCGCCAGCAGCCAAGGAGTGGGTCCTCAGCCCCAGCATTTT	CASSQGVGPQPQHF	NA	TRBV4-1	TRBJ1-5	many
TGTGCCAGCAGCTCGACTAGCGGGAGTCAACCCTACGAGCAGTACTTC	CASSSTSGSQPYEQYF	TRBD2	TRBV28	TRBJ2-7	few
TGTGCCAGCAAACTAGCGGGGAACTCCTACGAGCAGTACTTC	CASKLAGNSYEQYF	TRBD2	TRBV6-2/TRBV6-3	TRBJ2-7	many
TGTGCCAGCAGCATGACAGGGGGAATAGAGACCCAGTACTTC	CASSMTGGIETQYF	TRBD1	TRBV2	TRBJ2-5	NA
TGTGCCAGCAGTGAATTATCTAGCGGGGTGAAGACCCAGTACTTC	CASSELSSGVKTQYF	TRBD2	TRBV6-1	TRBJ2-5	many
TGTGCCAGCAGCGGCCGGGACAGATATGGCTACACCTTC	CASSGRDRYGYTF	TRBD1	TRBV14	TRBJ1-2	few
TGTGCCAGCAGTTTAGTCAGGGAACATGGCTACACCTTC	CASSLVREHGYTF	NA	TRBV28	TRBJ1-2	many
TGTGCCAGTAGGACGGGGCTCTATGGCTACACCTTC	CASRTGLYGYTF	NA	TRBV19	TRBJ1-2	many
TGTGCCAGCAGCGACAGGACAGTCTATGGCTACACCTTC	CASSDRTVYGYTF	NA	TRBV6-1	TRBJ1-2	many
TGTGCCAGCAGTTTATGGGCAGGGGGCGATCAGCCCCAGCATTTT	CASSLWAGGDQPQHF	TRBD1	TRBV27	TRBJ1-5	many
TGTGCCAGCAGTTACGGCGGACAGGGTTTATACGAGCAGTACTTC	CASSYGGQGLYEQYF	TRBD1	TRBV6-2/TRBV6-3	TRBJ2-7	many
TGCAGCGTTCACATACTCTACGAGCAGTACTTC	CSVHILYEQYF	NA	TRBV29-1	TRBJ2-7	many
TGTGCCAGCAGTTATCAGGACAGGGTCAGTCAGCCCCAGCATTTT	CASSYQDRVSQPQHF	TRBD1	TRBV6-2/TRBV6-3	TRBJ1-5	few
TGTGCCAGCAGCTGGGCGAACCCTAACTATGGCTACACCTTC	CASSWANPNYGYTF	NA	TRBV11-2	TRBJ1-2	NA
TGTGCCACCAGCAAGAGCGGGGAGCTGTTTTTT	CATSKSGELFF	NA	TRBV24-1	TRBJ2-2	many
TGCAGTGCCAACCAGGGGTCTGGCTATGGCTACACCTTC	CSANQGSGYGYTF	NA	TRBV20-1	TRBJ1-2	many